These T cell receptor beta chains were read from a single sample in a study of cytomegalovirus exposure and HLA in healthy donors. Clones were read by immunoSEQ multiplex PCR, and TCRdb kept only the in-frame ones, dropping some. The data contain 220,000 or so clones, around 86% of them singletons. Sequenced material: PBMCs. The receptors here all came from a woman between 35 and 50 years old in good health and CMV-seronegative. Both conserved end residues are part of each CDR3. Fields, in order: CDR3 DNA, CDR3 protein, D gene, J gene, clone size, V gene. A D gene is named only where the DNA matches it firmly. Clone size is given for some rows only: seen once, a few or many times, or a class if the clone is expanded.

CDR3 DNA: TGTGCCAGTAGTACCCGGGACAGGGTAGATCAGCCCCAGCATTTT; CDR3 protein: CASSTRDRVDQPQHF; D gene: TRBD1; J gene: TRBJ1-5; clone size: NA; V gene: TRBV19
CDR3 DNA: TGTGCCAGTAGTGAACAGGGGCGGCTTTCCGAAGCTTTCTTT; CDR3 protein: CASSEQGRLSEAFF; D gene: TRBD1; J gene: TRBJ1-1; clone size: NA; V gene: TRBV19
CDR3 DNA: TGTGCCAGCAGCCAGATACAGGCTGGCGTGTCGTACTTC; CDR3 protein: CASSQIQAGVSYF; D gene: NA; J gene: TRBJ2-7; clone size: few; V gene: TRBV14
CDR3 DNA: TGCGCCAGCAGCCAAGTCTTAGAGCGAGGAGAGACTGAAGCTTTCTTT; CDR3 protein: CASSQVLERGETEAFF; D gene: NA; J gene: TRBJ1-1; clone size: NA; V gene: TRBV4-1
CDR3 DNA: TGCAGCGCTGGGGACAGACTCTACAATGAGCAGTTCTTC; CDR3 protein: CSAGDRLYNEQFF; D gene: TRBD1; J gene: TRBJ2-1; clone size: NA; V gene: TRBV29-1
CDR3 DNA: TGTGCCAGCAGCCTAACAGGGTATAGCAATCAGCCCCAGCATTTT; CDR3 protein: CASSLTGYSNQPQHF; D gene: NA; J gene: TRBJ1-5; clone size: NA; V gene: TRBV9
CDR3 DNA: TGTGCCATCTCGGCGGGAGCGGCAGGTCGAGAGACCCAGTACTTC; CDR3 protein: CAISAGAAGRETQYF; D gene: TRBD2; J gene: TRBJ2-5; clone size: NA; V gene: TRBV10-3
CDR3 DNA: TGCGCCAGCCTGGCGGACAGGGCTTCCTACGAGCAGTACTTC; CDR3 protein: CASLADRASYEQYF; D gene: TRBD1; J gene: TRBJ2-7; clone size: NA; V gene: TRBV5-1
CDR3 DNA: TGCGCCAGCAGGACCGGGACAGGGGTCAACGAGCAGTACTTC; CDR3 protein: CASRTGTGVNEQYF; D gene: TRBD1; J gene: TRBJ2-7; clone size: NA; V gene: TRBV10-2
CDR3 DNA: TGTGCCAGCGTGTTCAGCGGGAGCTCCTACAATGAGCAGTTCTTC; CDR3 protein: CASVFSGSSYNEQFF; D gene: TRBD2; J gene: TRBJ2-1; clone size: NA; V gene: TRBV28
CDR3 DNA: TGTGCCTGGACCGATGGACAGATTCTAGCCAAAAACATTCAGTACTTC; CDR3 protein: CAWTDGQILAKNIQYF; D gene: NA; J gene: TRBJ2-4; clone size: NA; V gene: TRBV30
CDR3 DNA: TGCAGCGGGAAAGGGCAGGGCAACACTGAAGCTTTCTTT; CDR3 protein: CSGKGQGNTEAFF; D gene: NA; J gene: TRBJ1-1; clone size: NA; V gene: TRBV29-1
CDR3 DNA: TGTGCCAGCCCCGAGATCTACGAGCAGTACTTC; CDR3 protein: CASPEIYEQYF; D gene: NA; J gene: TRBJ2-7; clone size: NA; V gene: TRBV27
CDR3 DNA: TGCGCCAGCAGCCCCGGCGGGGGTCAGGTATACGAGCAGTACTTC; CDR3 protein: CASSPGGGQVYEQYF; D gene: TRBD2; J gene: TRBJ2-7; clone size: NA; V gene: TRBV5-1
CDR3 DNA: TGTGCCTGCAAACTCCCACCCCTCCACTTT; CDR3 protein: CACKLPPLHF; D gene: NA; J gene: TRBJ1-6; clone size: few; V gene: TRBV30
CDR3 DNA: TGTGCCTGGAGTGTAGACGACGGCCGGAGGGACATTCAGTACTTC; CDR3 protein: CAWSVDDGRRDIQYF; D gene: NA; J gene: TRBJ2-4; clone size: NA; V gene: TRBV30